The rows below give T cell receptor beta chains drawn from one sample of a study of blood T cell repertoires in COVID-19. The table came from immunoSEQ multiplex PCR; TCRdb's copy has only in-frame clones and leaves some out. The table lists 90,000 to 150,000 clones, approximately 90% of them singletons. Sequenced material: peripheral blood. These receptors were taken from a human donor in a cohort sampled during active COVID-19. Each CDR3 is given with its conserved first and last residue. D genes are given only for firm matches. For some rows the clone size is stated as once, few or many, or as a class when expanded; others skip it.

D gene: TRBD1
clone size: -
V gene: TRBV29-1
J gene: TRBJ1-2
CDR3 protein: CSVAQGGYGYTF
CDR3 DNA: TGCAGCGTTGCACAGGGGGGCTATGGCTACACCTTC

D gene: -
clone size: -
V gene: TRBV5-4
J gene: TRBJ1-3
CDR3 protein: CASSTRTPGNTIYF
CDR3 DNA: TGTGCCAGCAGCACTCGAACCCCTGGAAACACCATATATTTT

D gene: TRBD2
clone size: -
V gene: TRBV10-2
J gene: TRBJ2-3
CDR3 protein: CATSFASGGGTDTQYF
CDR3 DNA: TGCGCCACCAGTTTCGCTAGCGGGGGGGGGACAGATACGCAGTATTTT

D gene: -
clone size: once
V gene: TRBV15
J gene: TRBJ2-2
CDR3 protein: CATRPGKNTGELFF
CDR3 DNA: TGTGCCACCAGGCCAGGGAAGAACACCGGGGAGCTGTTTTTT

D gene: TRBD1
clone size: -
V gene: TRBV2
J gene: TRBJ2-7
CDR3 protein: CASSGQGKIDEQYF
CDR3 DNA: TGTGCCAGCAGCGGACAGGGTAAGATTGACGAGCAGTACTTC

D gene: TRBD1
clone size: -
V gene: TRBV29-1
J gene: TRBJ2-6
CDR3 protein: CSVRGGSGANVLTF
CDR3 DNA: TGCAGCGTCCGAGGGGGCTCCGGGGCCAACGTCCTGACTTTC

D gene: -
clone size: -
V gene: TRBV7-2
J gene: TRBJ1-2
CDR3 protein: CASSLVGGDTYGYTF
CDR3 DNA: TGTGCCAGCAGCTTAGTCGGAGGGGATACCTATGGCTACACCTTC

D gene: TRBD1
clone size: -
V gene: TRBV7-9
J gene: TRBJ2-7
CDR3 protein: CASSSRQSGTGKNEQYF
CDR3 DNA: TGTGCCAGCAGCTCGCGGCAGTCCGGGACAGGGAAAAACGAGCAGTACTTC

D gene: -
clone size: -
V gene: TRBV5-1
J gene: TRBJ1-6
CDR3 protein: CASSLWSSSYNSPLHF
CDR3 DNA: TGCGCCAGCAGCTTGTGGTCGAGCTCCTATAATTCACCCCTCCACTTT

D gene: -
clone size: -
V gene: TRBV29-1
J gene: TRBJ2-7
CDR3 protein: CSETGQSYEQYF
CDR3 DNA: TGCAGCGAAACCGGACAGTCCTACGAGCAGTACTTC

D gene: TRBD1
clone size: -
V gene: TRBV10-3
J gene: TRBJ2-1
CDR3 protein: CAISESTGVWFF
CDR3 DNA: TGTGCCATCAGTGAGTCCACAGGGGTATGGTTCTTC

D gene: -
clone size: -
V gene: TRBV6-1
J gene: TRBJ1-5
CDR3 protein: CASSDGGSGNQPQHF
CDR3 DNA: TGTGCCAGCAGTGATGGTGGATCCGGGAATCAGCCCCAGCATTTT

D gene: TRBD2
clone size: -
V gene: TRBV27
J gene: TRBJ2-1
CDR3 protein: CASSLIAGGRRRNEQFF
CDR3 DNA: TGTGCCAGCAGTTTGATTGCGGGGGGGCGTCGGCGGAATGAGCAGTTCTTC

D gene: TRBD1
clone size: -
V gene: TRBV7-6
J gene: TRBJ2-4
CDR3 protein: CASSSRDRDGIQYF
CDR3 DNA: TGTGCCAGCAGCTCCCGGGACAGGGACGGCATTCAGTACTTC

D gene: TRBD1
clone size: many
V gene: TRBV7-2
J gene: TRBJ2-7
CDR3 protein: CASRLNGGQVSYEQYF
CDR3 DNA: TGTGCCAGCAGATTAAACGGGGGACAGGTATCTTACGAGCAGTACTTC

D gene: TRBD1
clone size: -
V gene: TRBV2
J gene: TRBJ2-7
CDR3 protein: CASREDRAGEQYF
CDR3 DNA: TGTGCCAGCAGGGAGGACAGGGCCGGGGAGCAGTACTTC

D gene: -
clone size: -
V gene: TRBV6-5
J gene: TRBJ1-1
CDR3 protein: CASRKGALSEAFF
CDR3 DNA: TGTGCCAGCAGGAAAGGAGCCCTTTCTGAAGCTTTCTTT

D gene: TRBD2
clone size: once
V gene: TRBV10-3
J gene: TRBJ2-7
CDR3 protein: CAISEGGGVYEQYF
CDR3 DNA: TGTGCCATCAGTGAGGGCGGGGGGGTCTACGAGCAGTACTTC

D gene: TRBD2
clone size: -
V gene: TRBV6-5
J gene: TRBJ2-3
CDR3 protein: CASSYRREGPTDTQYF
CDR3 DNA: TGTGCCAGCAGTTACCGGCGGGAGGGCCCCACAGATACGCAGTATTTT

D gene: TRBD1
clone size: -
V gene: TRBV7-6
J gene: TRBJ2-5
CDR3 protein: CATFGAGGQETQYF
CDR3 DNA: TGTGCCACCTTCGGGGCAGGGGGTCAGGAGACCCAGTACTTC

D gene: TRBD1
clone size: -
V gene: TRBV18
J gene: TRBJ1-1
CDR3 protein: CASSPGTGQSLNTEAFF
CDR3 DNA: TGTGCCAGCTCACCTGGGACAGGGCAAAGCCTGAACACTGAAGCTTTCTTT

D gene: TRBD1
clone size: -
V gene: TRBV30
J gene: TRBJ1-6
CDR3 protein: CAWGGQLGDSPLHF
CDR3 DNA: TGTGCCTGGGGGGGACAGCTCGGGGATTCACCCCTCCACTTT

D gene: TRBD2
clone size: -
V gene: TRBV28
J gene: TRBJ2-7
CDR3 protein: CASSLTRDYSYEQYF
CDR3 DNA: TGTGCCAGCAGTTTGACCCGGGACTACTCCTACGAGCAGTACTTC

D gene: TRBD1
clone size: -
V gene: TRBV6-5
J gene: TRBJ2-1
CDR3 protein: CASTMTGIKNEQFF
CDR3 DNA: TGTGCCAGCACTATGACAGGGATTAAAAATGAGCAGTTCTTC

D gene: -
clone size: -
V gene: TRBV27
J gene: TRBJ1-1
CDR3 protein: CASSRTSGFVTEAFF
CDR3 DNA: TGTGCCAGCAGCCGGACATCAGGTTTCGTTACTGAAGCTTTCTTT

D gene: TRBD1
clone size: -
V gene: TRBV5-1
J gene: TRBJ2-3
CDR3 protein: CASSSGQTTDTQYF
CDR3 DNA: TGCGCCAGCAGCTCGGGACAGACGACAGATACGCAGTATTTT

D gene: TRBD1
clone size: -
V gene: TRBV6-1
J gene: TRBJ1-2
CDR3 protein: CASSGGGTGIGPHGYTF
CDR3 DNA: TGTGCCAGCAGTGGAGGTGGGACAGGAATTGGCCCCCATGGCTACACCTTC

D gene: -
clone size: -
V gene: TRBV6-4
J gene: TRBJ2-4
CDR3 protein: CASRLCIQYF
CDR3 DNA: TGTGCCAGCAGACTTTGCATTCAGTACTTC

D gene: -
clone size: -
V gene: TRBV7-9
J gene: TRBJ1-1
CDR3 protein: CASSPDSTEAFF
CDR3 DNA: TGTGCCAGCAGCCCGGACAGCACTGAAGCTTTCTTT

D gene: -
clone size: -
V gene: TRBV6-5
J gene: TRBJ1-1
CDR3 protein: CASSPRPGTEAFF
CDR3 DNA: TGTGCCAGCAGCCCGAGACCGGGAACTGAAGCTTTCTTT

D gene: TRBD1
clone size: few
V gene: TRBV25-1
J gene: TRBJ1-4
CDR3 protein: CASSARQGFNEKLFF
CDR3 DNA: TGTGCCAGCAGTGCGAGACAGGGGTTTAATGAAAAACTGTTTTTT

D gene: TRBD2
clone size: -
V gene: TRBV3-1/TRBV3-2
J gene: TRBJ2-1
CDR3 protein: CASSPPRGSGGVRNEQFF
CDR3 DNA: TGTGCCAGCAGCCCGCCTAGGGGGAGCGGGGGAGTAAGGAATGAGCAGTTCTTC

D gene: TRBD2
clone size: -
V gene: TRBV3-1/TRBV3-2
J gene: TRBJ2-7
CDR3 protein: CASRPREGGPYEQYF
CDR3 DNA: TGTGCCAGCAGACCTCGGGAGGGAGGCCCCTACGAGCAGTACTTC

D gene: TRBD1
clone size: -
V gene: TRBV12-3/TRBV12-4
J gene: TRBJ1-2
CDR3 protein: CASSSGQGSYTF
CDR3 DNA: TGTGCCAGCAGTTCGGGACAGGGGAGCTACACCTTC

D gene: -
clone size: once
V gene: TRBV15
J gene: TRBJ2-3
CDR3 protein: CATSRKKTGTSTDTQYF
CDR3 DNA: TGTGCCACCAGCAGAAAGAAAACCGGGACAAGCACAGATACGCAGTATTTT

D gene: -
clone size: once
V gene: TRBV4-1
J gene: TRBJ1-5
CDR3 protein: CASSQEGGVERNQPQHF
CDR3 DNA: TGCGCCAGCAGCCAAGAGGGAGGGGTGGAGCGCAATCAGCCCCAGCATTTT

D gene: -
clone size: -
V gene: TRBV9
J gene: TRBJ1-2
CDR3 protein: CASSLSTGPTNYGYTF
CDR3 DNA: TGTGCCAGCAGCCTTTCTACAGGGCCCACAAACTATGGCTACACCTTC

D gene: TRBD2
clone size: -
V gene: TRBV11-3
J gene: TRBJ2-1
CDR3 protein: CASSFSGTKLYNEQFF
CDR3 DNA: TGTGCCAGCAGCTTCTCCGGGACTAAGCTCTACAATGAGCAGTTCTTC

D gene: TRBD1
clone size: few
V gene: TRBV19
J gene: TRBJ1-2
CDR3 protein: CASSIGTGVASYGYTF
CDR3 DNA: TGTGCCAGTAGTATAGGGACAGGCGTTGCTAGCTATGGCTACACCTTC

D gene: -
clone size: once
V gene: TRBV3-1/TRBV3-2
J gene: TRBJ1-6
CDR3 protein: CASTGVRDSPLHF
CDR3 DNA: TGTGCCAGCACAGGGGTGAGAGATTCACCCCTCCACTTT

D gene: TRBD1
clone size: few
V gene: TRBV7-9
J gene: TRBJ2-2
CDR3 protein: CASSGRQGIFTGELFF
CDR3 DNA: TGTGCCAGCAGCGGGAGACAGGGAATATTCACCGGGGAGCTGTTTTTT

D gene: -
clone size: -
V gene: TRBV9
J gene: TRBJ1-5
CDR3 protein: CASSPDRFNQPQHF
CDR3 DNA: TGTGCCAGCAGCCCCGACAGGTTTAATCAGCCCCAGCATTTT